Listed here are 6 T cell receptor beta chains from one sample, sequenced in a study of cytomegalovirus exposure and HLA in healthy donors. Only in-frame clones appear in the TCRdb table, and some are missing; sequencing was by immunoSEQ multiplex PCR. In the table there are roughly 150,000 clones, over 85% of which are singletons. The sequencing sample was made of PBMCs. The receptors originated from a woman aged 18-29 years in good health and CMV-seropositive.

The chain links TRBV5-1 to TRBJ2-3, with D uncertain. Trimming took 1 base from V and 1 from J, leaving 4 bases between them. The CDR3 loop spans 13 amino acids. Germline V gives CDR1 SGHRS, CDR2 YFSETQ. CDR3 residues: CASSLPGTDTQYF. CDR3 nucleotide sequence: TGCGCCAGCAGCTTGCCGGGCACAGATACGCAGTATTTT.

V and J are TRBV9 and TRBJ2-1, with D possibly being TRBD2 (5 bases). Trimming took 1 base from V and 6 from J, leaving 14 bases between them. The germline V gene has CDR1 SGDLS and CDR2 YYNGEE. The CDR3 runs to 15 residues. For the CDR3, the DNA is TGTGCCAGCAGCGTACTCGGAGGCAGCGGCAATGAGCAGTTCTTC. This translates into CASSVLGGSGNEQFF.

The gene calls are TRBV25-1 and TRBJ2-3; 9 bases map to TRBD1. Per the germline V gene, CDR1 is MGHDK and CDR2 is SYGVNS. This CDR3 has 14 residues. V was clipped by 8 bases and J by 1 base; unmatched bases: 4. The CDR3 is CASGRTGGTDTQYF. In DNA form, the CDR3 reads TGTGCCAGCGGAAGGACAGGGGGCACAGATACGCAGTATTTT.

The CDR3 here is CSVEESSLNTEAFF. In nucleotides, the CDR3 is TGCAGCGTTGAAGAAAGCTCCCTGAACACTGAAGCTTTCTTT. The V call is TRBV29-1, the J call TRBJ1-1; D is uncertain. Germline V lookup: CDR1 SQVTM, CDR2 ANQGSEA. The length of the CDR3 is 14 residues. The V end was cut by 0 bases, the J end by 0 bases, with 8 bases between.

The chain links TRBV28 to TRBJ2-7; 9 nucleotides line up with TRBD1. Looked up from germline, CDR1 is MDHEN and CDR2 is SYDVKM. Trimming took 2 bases from V and 7 from J; bases not matched to a gene: 6. The CDR3 runs to 14 residues. The CDR3: CASSLGGTGWEQYF. The CDR3 nucleotides read TGTGCCAGCAGTTTAGGGGGGACAGGGTGGGAGCAGTACTTC.

The sample holds a few counts of this clone. The chain employs TRBV29-1 and TRBJ2-7, with D possibly being TRBD2 (6 bases). The CDR3 is 15 residues long. The ends were cut back, 5 bases at V and 1 base at J, with 18 bases in the middle. Germline V lookup: CDR1 SQVTM, CDR2 ANQGSEA. CDR3 DNA: TGCAGCGTTCTAAGACCGGGACTGCCGTCCTACGAGCAGTACTTC. Its protein is CSVLRPGLPSYEQYF.